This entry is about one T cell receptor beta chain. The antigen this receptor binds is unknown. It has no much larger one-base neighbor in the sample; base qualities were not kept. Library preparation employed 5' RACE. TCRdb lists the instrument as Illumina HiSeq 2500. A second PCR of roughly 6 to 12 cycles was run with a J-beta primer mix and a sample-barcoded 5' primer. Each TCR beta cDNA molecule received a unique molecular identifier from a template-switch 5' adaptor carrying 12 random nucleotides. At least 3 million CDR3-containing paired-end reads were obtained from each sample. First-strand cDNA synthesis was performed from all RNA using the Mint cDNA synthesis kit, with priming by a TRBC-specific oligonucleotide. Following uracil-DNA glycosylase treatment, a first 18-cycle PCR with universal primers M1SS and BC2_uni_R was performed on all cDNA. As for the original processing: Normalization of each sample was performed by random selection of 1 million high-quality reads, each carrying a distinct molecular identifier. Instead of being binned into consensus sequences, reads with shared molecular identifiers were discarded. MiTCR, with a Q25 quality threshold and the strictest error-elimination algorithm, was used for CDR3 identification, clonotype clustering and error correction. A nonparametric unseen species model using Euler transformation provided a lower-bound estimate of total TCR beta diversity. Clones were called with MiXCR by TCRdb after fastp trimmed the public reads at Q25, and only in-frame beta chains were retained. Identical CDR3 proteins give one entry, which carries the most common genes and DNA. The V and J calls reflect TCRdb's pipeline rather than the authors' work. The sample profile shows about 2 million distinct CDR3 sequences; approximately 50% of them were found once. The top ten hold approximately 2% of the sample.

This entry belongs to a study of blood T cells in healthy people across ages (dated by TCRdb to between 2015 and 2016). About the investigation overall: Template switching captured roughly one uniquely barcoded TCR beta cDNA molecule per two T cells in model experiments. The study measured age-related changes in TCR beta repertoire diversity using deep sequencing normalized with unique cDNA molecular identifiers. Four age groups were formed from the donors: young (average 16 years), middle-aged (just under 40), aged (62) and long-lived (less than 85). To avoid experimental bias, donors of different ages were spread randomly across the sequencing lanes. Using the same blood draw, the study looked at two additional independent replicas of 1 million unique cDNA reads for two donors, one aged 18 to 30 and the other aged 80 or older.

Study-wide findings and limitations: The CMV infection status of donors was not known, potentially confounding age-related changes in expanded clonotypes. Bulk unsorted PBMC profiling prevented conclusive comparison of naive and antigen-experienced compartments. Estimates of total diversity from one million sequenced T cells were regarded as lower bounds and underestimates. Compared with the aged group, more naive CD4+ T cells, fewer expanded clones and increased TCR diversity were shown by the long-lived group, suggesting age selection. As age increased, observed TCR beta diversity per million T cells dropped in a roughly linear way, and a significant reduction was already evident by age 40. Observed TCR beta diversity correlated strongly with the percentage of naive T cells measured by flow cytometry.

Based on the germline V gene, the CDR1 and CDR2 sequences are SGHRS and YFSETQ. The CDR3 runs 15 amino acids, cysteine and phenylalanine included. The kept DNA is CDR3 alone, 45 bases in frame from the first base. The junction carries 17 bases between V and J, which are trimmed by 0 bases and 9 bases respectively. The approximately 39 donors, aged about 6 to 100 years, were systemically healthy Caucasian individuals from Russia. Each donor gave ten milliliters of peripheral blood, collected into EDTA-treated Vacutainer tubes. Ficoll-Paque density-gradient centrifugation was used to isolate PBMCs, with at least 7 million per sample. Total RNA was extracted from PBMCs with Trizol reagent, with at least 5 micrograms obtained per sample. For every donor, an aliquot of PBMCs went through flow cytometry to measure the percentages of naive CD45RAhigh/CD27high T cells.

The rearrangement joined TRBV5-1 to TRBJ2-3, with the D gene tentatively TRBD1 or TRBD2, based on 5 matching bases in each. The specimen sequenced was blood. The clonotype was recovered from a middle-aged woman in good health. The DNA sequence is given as TGCGCCAGCAGCTTGGACGGTTCAAGCGAGGGGACGCAGTATTTT. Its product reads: CASSLDGSSEGTQYF.